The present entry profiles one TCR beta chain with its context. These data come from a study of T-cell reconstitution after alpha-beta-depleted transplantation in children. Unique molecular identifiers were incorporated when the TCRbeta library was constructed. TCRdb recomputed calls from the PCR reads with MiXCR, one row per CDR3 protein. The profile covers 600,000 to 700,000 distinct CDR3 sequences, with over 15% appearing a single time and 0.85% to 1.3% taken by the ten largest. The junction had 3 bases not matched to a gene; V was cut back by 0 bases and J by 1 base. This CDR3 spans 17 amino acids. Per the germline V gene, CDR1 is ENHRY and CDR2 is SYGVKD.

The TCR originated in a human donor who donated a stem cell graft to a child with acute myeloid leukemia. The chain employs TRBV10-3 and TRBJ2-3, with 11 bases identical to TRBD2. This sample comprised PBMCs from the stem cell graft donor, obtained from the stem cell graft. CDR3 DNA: TGTGCCATCAGTGAGTCGGTAGCGGGGGGGGGCACAGATACGCAGTATTTT. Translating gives CAISESVAGGGTDTQYF.